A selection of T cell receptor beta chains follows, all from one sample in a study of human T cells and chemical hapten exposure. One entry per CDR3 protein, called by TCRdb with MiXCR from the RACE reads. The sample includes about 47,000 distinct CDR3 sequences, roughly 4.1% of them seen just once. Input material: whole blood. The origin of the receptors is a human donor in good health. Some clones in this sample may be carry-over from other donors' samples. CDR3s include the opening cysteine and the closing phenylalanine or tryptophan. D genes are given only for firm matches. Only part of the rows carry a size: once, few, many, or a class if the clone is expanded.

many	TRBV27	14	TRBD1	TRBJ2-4	TGTGCCAGCAGGTCGGCAGGGGGTCTGGACATTCAGTACTTC	CASRSAGGLDIQYF
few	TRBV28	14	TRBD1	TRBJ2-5	TGTGCCAGCAGTGGGACAGGCGTTAAGGAGACCCAGTACTTC	CASSGTGVKETQYF
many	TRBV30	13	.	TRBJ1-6	TGTGCCTGGAGTAGGCGGTATAATTCACCCCTCCACTTT	CAWSRRYNSPLHF
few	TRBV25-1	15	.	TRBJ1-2	TGTGCCAGCAGTAACCGCCGGGAGCAGGGATATGGCTACACCTTC	CASSNRREQGYGYTF
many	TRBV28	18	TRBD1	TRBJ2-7	TGTGCCAGCACTTCCCCGCTGGGCACAGGGGGCAATGGGTACGAGCAGTACTTC	CASTSPLGTGGNGYEQYF
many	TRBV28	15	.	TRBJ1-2	TGTGCCAGCAGTTCGCCGGGGGACCCTAACTATGGCTACACCTTC	CASSSPGDPNYGYTF
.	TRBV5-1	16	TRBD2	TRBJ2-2	TGCGCCAGCAGCCAATACGGGAGGGCCCGGACCGGGGAGCTGTTTTTT	CASSQYGRARTGELFF
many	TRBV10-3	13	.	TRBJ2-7	TGTGCCATCATCCCAGAGGGCCACTACGAGCAGTACTTC	CAIIPEGHYEQYF
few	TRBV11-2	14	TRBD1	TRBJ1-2	TGTGCCAGCAGACTAGACAGGGGACGGGATGGCTACACCTTC	CASRLDRGRDGYTF
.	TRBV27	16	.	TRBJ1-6	TGTGCCAGCAGTTTCCCCAGGAGAGGGGATAATTCACCCCTCCACTTT	CASSFPRRGDNSPLHF
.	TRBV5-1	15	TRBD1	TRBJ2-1	TGCGCCAGCAGGACAGGGGATATGTCGGGAAATGAGCAGTTCTTC	CASRTGDMSGNEQFF
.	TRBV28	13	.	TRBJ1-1	TGTGCCAGCAGCTTAGTTGGGAACACTGAAGCTTTCTTT	CASSLVGNTEAFF
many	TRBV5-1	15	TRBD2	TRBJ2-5	TGCGCCAGCAGCTTGGAGCTAGCGGGAGGAGAGACCCAGTACTTC	CASSLELAGGETQYF
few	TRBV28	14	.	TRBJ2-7	TGTGCCAGCCACAACAGGCGAAGCTCCTACGAGCAGTACTTC	CASHNRRSSYEQYF
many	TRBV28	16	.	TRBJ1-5	TGTGCCAGCAGTTTGAGGGCAGGGGTTGGCAATCAGCCCCAGCATTTT	CASSLRAGVGNQPQHF
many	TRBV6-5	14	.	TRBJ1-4	TGTGCCAGCAGTCCCCCAGGTGATAATGAAAAACTGTTTTTT	CASSPPGDNEKLFF
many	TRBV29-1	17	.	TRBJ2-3	TGCAGCGTTGAGGCTCAGGCAGGAGTCTTTAAGCCAGATACGCAGTATTTT	CSVEAQAGVFKPDTQYF
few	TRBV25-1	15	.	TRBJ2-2	TGTGCCAGCAGTGAATCGTACCGGGGCGCCGGGGAGCTGTTTTTT	CASSESYRGAGELFF
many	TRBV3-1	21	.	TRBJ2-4	TGTGCCAGCAGCCCCTGGGACAGGACAAAAGAGCGGGGGTTAGCCAAAAACATTCAGTACTTC	CASSPWDRTKERGLAKNIQYF
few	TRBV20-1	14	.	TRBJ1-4	TGCAGTGCTAGAGATCGGCGGAATAATGAAAAACTGTTTTTT	CSARDRRNNEKLFF
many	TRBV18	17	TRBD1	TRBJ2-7	TGTGCCAGCTCACCACCGGCTAGAGGGGGCCGCTCCTACGAGCAGTACTTC	CASSPPARGGRSYEQYF
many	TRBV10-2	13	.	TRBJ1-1	TGCGCCACCGGTCGCCAACAGAACACTGAAGCTTTCTTT	CATGRQQNTEAFF
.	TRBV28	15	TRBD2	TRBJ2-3	TGTGCCACCTCACCGGGGACTAGCGGAACAGATACGCAGTATTTT	CATSPGTSGTDTQYF
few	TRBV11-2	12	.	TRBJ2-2	TGTGCCAGCAGCTTAGTCGGAGGGGAGCTGTTTTTT	CASSLVGGELFF
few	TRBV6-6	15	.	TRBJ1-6	TGTGCCAGCAGTAGAGAGGTTAGGGATAATTCACCCCTCCACTTT	CASSREVRDNSPLHF
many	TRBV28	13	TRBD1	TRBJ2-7	TGTGCCAGTTCGACAGGGGGCCCGTACGAGCAGTACTTC	CASSTGGPYEQYF
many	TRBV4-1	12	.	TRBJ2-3	TGCGCCAGCAGCCACCCCGCGGATACGCAGTATTTT	CASSHPADTQYF
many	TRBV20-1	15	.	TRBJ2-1	TGCAGTGCTTCTCCTCAGGGGAGGGACTACAATGAGCAGTTCTTC	CSASPQGRDYNEQFF